Listed below are T cell receptor beta chains from one sample, sequenced in a study of blood T cell repertoires in COVID-19. Libraries were prepared by immunoSEQ multiplex PCR; TCRdb keeps only in-frame clonotypes and omits some of them. This sample has 130,000 or so clones; 88% occur once, and the top ten carry 9% to 12%. Material: peripheral blood. These receptors all stem from a man between 50 and 59 years old with acute or convalescent COVID-19. CDR3s include the opening cysteine and the closing phenylalanine or tryptophan. D genes are given only for firm matches. Clone size is given for some rows only: seen once, a few or many times, or a class if the clone is expanded.

V,J,D,length,size,DNA,CDR3
TRBV5-4,TRBJ2-2,TRBD2,15,NA,TGTGCCAGCCGTTGGACTAGCGGGAACACCGGGGAGCTGTTTTTT,CASRWTSGNTGELFF
TRBV19,TRBJ1-2,NA,12,once,TGTGCCAGTAGCCAGGAGGGCTATGGCTACACCTTC,CASSQEGYGYTF
TRBV7-6,TRBJ1-2,TRBD1,14,NA,TGTGCCACGAATGCCGGACAGGGCTTTTATGGCTACACCTTC,CATNAGQGFYGYTF
TRBV11-2,TRBJ2-1,TRBD2,16,NA,TGTGCCAGCAGCTTGAGGGCGGGAGGAGGTTGGAATGAGCAGTTCTTC,CASSLRAGGGWNEQFF
TRBV19,TRBJ1-1,NA,15,once,TGTGCCAGTAGTCCGCGACAGCGAATGAACACTGAAGCTTTCTTT,CASSPRQRMNTEAFF
TRBV28,TRBJ1-1,NA,14,NA,TGTGCCAGCAGTTTAAGCGCGGCCGCAACTGAAGCTTTCTTT,CASSLSAAATEAFF
TRBV11-2,TRBJ2-7,TRBD2,15,NA,TGTGCCAGCGCTCGACTAGCTGGGCTGTCCTACGAGCAGTACTTC,CASARLAGLSYEQYF
TRBV10-3,TRBJ1-5,NA,16,few,TGTGCCATCAGTGAGCGACAGGTCGGCGGCAATCAGCCCCAGCATTTT,CAISERQVGGNQPQHF
TRBV2,TRBJ1-6,NA,14,NA,TGTGCCAGCAGTGAACAGGTTTACAATTCACCCCTCCACTTT,CASSEQVYNSPLHF
TRBV15,TRBJ1-1,TRBD1,15,NA,TGTGCCACCAGCAGAGATCCTGGTACAGGGGACGAAGCTTTCTTT,CATSRDPGTGDEAFF
TRBV30,TRBJ2-2,NA,14,NA,TGTGCCCGCAAGAGGGCCCAGAACACCGGGGAGCTGTTTTTT,CARKRAQNTGELFF
TRBV5-1,TRBJ1-1,NA,16,once,TGCGCCAGCAGCTTGAGGCCCACCGGGTTGGACACTGAAGCTTTCTTT,CASSLRPTGLDTEAFF
TRBV9,TRBJ1-2,NA,14,NA,TGTGCCAGCAGCGTACAAGGGGGTACCTATGGCTACACCTTC,CASSVQGGTYGYTF
TRBV5-1,TRBJ2-1,NA,15,NA,TGCGCCAGCAGCTTGGTGGTGGGGGCCATAAATGAGCAGTTCTTC,CASSLVVGAINEQFF
TRBV6-5,TRBJ1-5,NA,13,NA,TGTGCCAGCAATGCAGGAATTTATCAGCCCCAGCATTTT,CASNAGIYQPQHF
TRBV6-5,TRBJ2-7,NA,10,few,TGTGCCACCGGACAGTACGAGCAGTACTTC,CATGQYEQYF
TRBV5-4,TRBJ2-1,NA,15,NA,TGTGCCAGCAGCCCACCCCCTCGGGAGTACAATGAGCAGTTCTTC,CASSPPPREYNEQFF
TRBV28,TRBJ1-2,NA,13,NA,TGTGCCAGCAGTTTAAGTGACTTCTATGGCTACACCTTC,CASSLSDFYGYTF
TRBV12-3/TRBV12-4,TRBJ1-2,NA,13,NA,TGTGCCAGCAGTCCCCTGTGGTCCCGGGGCTACACCTTC,CASSPLWSRGYTF
TRBV2,TRBJ2-7,NA,12,few,TGTGCCAGCGACGGAGGATTCGGGGAGCAGTACTTC,CASDGGFGEQYF
TRBV6-6,TRBJ1-5,NA,17,NA,TGTGCCAGCAGTCGGAACCCCCCGGTAAATAGCAATCAGCCCCAGCATTTT,CASSRNPPVNSNQPQHF
TRBV7-2,TRBJ2-3,TRBD2,17,NA,TGTGCCAGCAGCTCACCCCCTAGCGGGATTCTAACAGATACGCAGTATTTT,CASSSPPSGILTDTQYF
TRBV6-6,TRBJ1-1,NA,15,medium-sized,TGTGCCAGCAGTTACTCCGTCGGCAGGGGCCCTGAAGCTTTCTTT,CASSYSVGRGPEAFF
TRBV21-1,TRBJ1-2,NA,15,few,TGTGCCAGCAGCAAACCCAGGGGGCGGCCCTATGGCTACACCTTC,CASSKPRGRPYGYTF
TRBV27,TRBJ2-7,TRBD2,21,NA,TGTGCCAGCAGTAATACGCCCCTAGGCGAACTAGCGGGAGGACCAACTTACGAGCAGTACTTC,CASSNTPLGELAGGPTYEQYF
TRBV7-9,TRBJ2-1,TRBD1,15,once,TGTGCCAGCAGCTTAGGGGGACAGGGGTCCGATGAGCAGTTCTTC,CASSLGGQGSDEQFF
TRBV28,TRBJ1-1,NA,14,NA,TGTGCCAGCAGTTTAGGAGGCCCGAACACTGAAGCTTTCTTT,CASSLGGPNTEAFF
TRBV11-2,TRBJ2-1,NA,15,few,TGTGCCAGCAGCTTAGTGTTTGCAGGCCACAATGAGCAGTTCTTC,CASSLVFAGHNEQFF
TRBV9,TRBJ2-7,NA,15,NA,TGTGCCAGCGGGACCGGACAGTCCTTAACCTACGAGCAGTACTTC,CASGTGQSLTYEQYF
TRBV5-6,TRBJ1-1,NA,18,NA,TGTGCCAGCAGCCCAAGCCCTCCAGGACCTGGGGGGTACACTGAAGCTTTCTTT,CASSPSPPGPGGYTEAFF
TRBV12-3/TRBV12-4,TRBJ1-1,NA,13,NA,TGTGCCAGCAGTTTGGGGGCTGGTACTGAAGCTTTCTTT,CASSLGAGTEAFF
TRBV6-6,TRBJ1-4,NA,18,few,TGTGCCAGCAGTCAAACTCCAACAGGCGTTGGAACTAATGAAAAACTGTTTTTT,CASSQTPTGVGTNEKLFF
TRBV13,TRBJ2-3,TRBD2,19,NA,TGTGCCAGCAGCTTCTCGTTGCTAGCGGGGGGTCTGCGCGAAGATACGCAGTATTTT,CASSFSLLAGGLREDTQYF
TRBV10-1,TRBJ2-7,TRBD1,15,NA,TGCGCCAGCAGTGACCAAGGACAGGGCCTCTACGAGCAGTACTTC,CASSDQGQGLYEQYF
TRBV7-9,TRBJ1-1,NA,14,few,TGTGCCAGCAGCTTCGGTGACAGGAGCACTGAAGCTTTCTTT,CASSFGDRSTEAFF
TRBV25-1,TRBJ1-1,TRBD1,17,NA,TGTGCCAGCAGTGAGCGCGCAGGGGGTCAGGTGAACACTGAAGCTTTCTTT,CASSERAGGQVNTEAFF
TRBV3-1/TRBV3-2,TRBJ1-6,NA,15,once,TGTGCCAGCAGCCAAGATCTTGGTTGGGGGGGCGTCCTCCACTTT,CASSQDLGWGGVLHF
TRBV28,TRBJ1-2,NA,12,NA,TGTGCCAGCAGTCCCCGGATCGGGGGCTACACCTTC,CASSPRIGGYTF
TRBV5-4,TRBJ1-2,NA,14,NA,TGTGCCAGCAGCTTGGTCGGGGACACCTATGGCTACACCTTC,CASSLVGDTYGYTF
TRBV6-5,TRBJ1-1,TRBD1,13,NA,TGTGCCAGCAGCGCAGGGGGTCACACTGAAGCTTTCTTT,CASSAGGHTEAFF
TRBV28,TRBJ2-7,NA,11,NA,TGTGCCAGCAGCTCGGACAGACAGGAGTACTTC,CASSSDRQEYF
TRBV28,TRBJ1-2,NA,14,NA,TGTGCCAGCGAGGGGAGGACCATGAACTATGGCTACACCTTC,CASEGRTMNYGYTF
TRBV11-3,TRBJ2-7,TRBD1,14,NA,TGTGCCAGCAGCCTCAGGGGACAGAGCTACGAGCAGTACTTC,CASSLRGQSYEQYF
TRBV13,TRBJ1-2,NA,15,NA,TGTGCCAGCAGCTCCCGATCGACAGCCTATGCCGGCTACACCTTC,CASSSRSTAYAGYTF
TRBV7-9,TRBJ2-5,NA,13,NA,TGTGCCAGCAGCTTATTCTCCGGCGGGACCCAGTACTTC,CASSLFSGGTQYF
TRBV18,TRBJ1-6,TRBD1,14,NA,TGTGCCAGCTCCCTAACAGGGGGCATTGCACCCCTCCACTTT,CASSLTGGIAPLHF
TRBV7-2,TRBJ2-5,NA,13,NA,TGTGCCAGCAGCTTTGGCACGTTAGAGACCCAGTACTTC,CASSFGTLETQYF
TRBV5-5,TRBJ2-7,NA,12,NA,TGTGCCAGCAGCTTGAGGGGGTACGAGCAGTACTTC,CASSLRGYEQYF
TRBV18,TRBJ2-7,NA,14,NA,TGTGCCAGCTCACCGCAGGGTGGGGATTACGAGCAGTACTTC,CASSPQGGDYEQYF
TRBV28,TRBJ1-1,NA,12,NA,TGTGCCAGCAGTTCCTTCCCTTTTGAAGCTTTCTTT,CASSSFPFEAFF
TRBV2,TRBJ1-1,NA,13,NA,TGTGCCAGCAGCAGTTCAAGGAACACTGAAGCTTTCTTT,CASSSSRNTEAFF
TRBV12-3/TRBV12-4,TRBJ2-5,TRBD1,13,NA,TGTGCCAGTGAGGGACAGGGTATAGGGACCCAGTACTTC,CASEGQGIGTQYF
TRBV4-1,TRBJ2-5,TRBD2,17,NA,TGCGCCAGCAGCCAAGTCGGACTAGCGGGGGCTCAAGAGACCCAGTACTTC,CASSQVGLAGAQETQYF
TRBV9,TRBJ2-1,NA,14,once,TGTGCCAGCAGCCCCGGGTCTTTTGGCTACGAGCAGTTCTTC,CASSPGSFGYEQFF